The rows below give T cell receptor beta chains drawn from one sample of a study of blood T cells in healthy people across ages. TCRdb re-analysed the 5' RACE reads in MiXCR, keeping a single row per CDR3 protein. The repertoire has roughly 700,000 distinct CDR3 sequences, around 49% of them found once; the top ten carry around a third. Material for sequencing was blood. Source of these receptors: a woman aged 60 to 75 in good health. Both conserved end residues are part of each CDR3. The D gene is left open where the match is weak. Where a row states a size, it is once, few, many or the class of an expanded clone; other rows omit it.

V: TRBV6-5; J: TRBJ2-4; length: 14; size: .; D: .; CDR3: CASRTDMFKNIQYF; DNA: TGTGCCAGCAGAACCGACATGTTTAAAAACATTCAGTACTTC
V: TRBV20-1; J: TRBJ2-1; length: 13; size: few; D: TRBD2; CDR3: CSAAGLVRNEQFF; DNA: TGCAGTGCAGCGGGACTAGTCCGTAATGAGCAGTTCTTC
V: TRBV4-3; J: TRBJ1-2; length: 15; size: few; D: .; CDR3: CASSREVRGAYGYTF; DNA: TGCGCCAGCAGCCGTGAAGTTCGAGGTGCCTATGGCTACACCTTC
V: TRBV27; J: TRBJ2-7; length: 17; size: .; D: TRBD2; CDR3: CASSPGVGTSGYNEQYF; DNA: TGTGCCAGCAGCCCAGGGGTCGGGACTAGCGGTTACAATGAGCAGTACTTC
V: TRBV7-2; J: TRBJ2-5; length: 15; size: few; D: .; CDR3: CASSLEWQYQETQYF; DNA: TGTGCCAGCAGCTTAGAATGGCAGTACCAAGAGACCCAGTACTTC
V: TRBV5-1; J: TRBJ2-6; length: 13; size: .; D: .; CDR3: CASRELGANVLTF; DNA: TGCGCCAGCAGAGAACTAGGGGCCAACGTCCTGACTTTC
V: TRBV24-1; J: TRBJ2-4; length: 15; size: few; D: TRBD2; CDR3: CATSGSGSTKNIQYF; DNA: TGTGCCACCAGTGGCAGCGGGAGTACCAAAAACATTCAGTACTTC
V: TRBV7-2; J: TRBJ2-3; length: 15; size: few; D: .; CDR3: CASSLAITSTDTQYF; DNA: TGTGCCAGCAGCTTAGCGATAACTAGCACAGATACGCAGTATTTT
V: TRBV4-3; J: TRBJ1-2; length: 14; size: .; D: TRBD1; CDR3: CASSQVDRGYGYTF; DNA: TGCGCCAGCAGCCAAGTGGACAGGGGTTATGGCTACACCTTC
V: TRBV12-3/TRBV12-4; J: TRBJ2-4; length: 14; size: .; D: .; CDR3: CAGSSGGRWNIQYF; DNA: TGTGCCGGCAGTTCCGGGGGGCGCTGGAACATTCAGTACTTC
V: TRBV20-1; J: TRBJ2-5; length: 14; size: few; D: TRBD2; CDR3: CSATPAGGRETQYF; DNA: TGCAGTGCTACCCCAGCGGGAGGGCGAGAGACCCAGTACTTC
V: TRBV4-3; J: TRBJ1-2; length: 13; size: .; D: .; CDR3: CASSQVGGRGYTF; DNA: TGCGCCAGCAGCCAAGTCGGGGGGCGCGGCTACACCTTC
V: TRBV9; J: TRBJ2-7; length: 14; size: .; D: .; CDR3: CASSPSEGNNEQYF; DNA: TGTGCCAGCAGCCCCTCCGAGGGAAACAATGAGCAGTACTTC
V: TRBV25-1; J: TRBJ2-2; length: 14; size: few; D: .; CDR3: CASSEFTVAGELFF; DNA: TGTGCCAGCAGTGAATTTACAGTCGCCGGGGAGCTGTTTTTT
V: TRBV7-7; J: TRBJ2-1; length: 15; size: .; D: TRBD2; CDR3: CASSQGLEGNNEQFF; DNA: TGTGCCAGCAGCCAGGGACTAGAGGGGAACAATGAGCAGTTCTTC
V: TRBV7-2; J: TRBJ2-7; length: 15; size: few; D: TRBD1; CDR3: CASSSGTGVWIEQYF; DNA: TGTGCCAGCAGCTCCGGGACAGGGGTTTGGATCGAGCAGTACTTC
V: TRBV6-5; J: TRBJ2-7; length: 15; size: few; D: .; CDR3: CASSFGDPSTYEQYF; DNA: TGTGCCAGCAGTTTCGGGGATCCTAGCACCTACGAGCAGTACTTC
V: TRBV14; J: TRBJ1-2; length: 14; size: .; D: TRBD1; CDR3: CASSQDRTVYGYTF; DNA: TGTGCCAGCAGCCAGGACAGGACGGTCTATGGCTACACCTTC
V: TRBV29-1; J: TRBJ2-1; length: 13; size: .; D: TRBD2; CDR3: CSVISGSYNEQFF; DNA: TGCAGCGTTATCAGCGGGAGTTACAATGAGCAGTTCTTC
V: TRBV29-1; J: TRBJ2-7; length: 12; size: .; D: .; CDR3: CSTIGADYEQYF; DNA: TGCAGCACAATCGGGGCAGACTACGAGCAGTACTTC
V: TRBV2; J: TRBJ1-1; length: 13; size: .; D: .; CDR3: CASSDQGNTEAFF; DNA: TGTGCCAGCAGTGATCAGGGTAACACTGAAGCTTTCTTT
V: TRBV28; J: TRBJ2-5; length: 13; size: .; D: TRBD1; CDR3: CASSGTGAETQYF; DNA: TGTGCCAGCAGTGGGACAGGTGCGGAGACCCAGTACTTC
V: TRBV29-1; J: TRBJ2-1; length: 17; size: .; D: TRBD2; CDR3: CSGARGRSGSSYNEQFF; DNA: TGCAGCGGGGCCCGGGGGAGAAGCGGGAGCTCCTACAATGAGCAGTTCTTC
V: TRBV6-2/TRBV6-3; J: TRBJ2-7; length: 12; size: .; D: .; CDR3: CASSYSVHEQYF; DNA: TGTGCCAGCAGTTACTCGGTTCACGAGCAGTACTTC
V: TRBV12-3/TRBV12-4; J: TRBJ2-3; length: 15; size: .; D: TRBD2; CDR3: CASSFCRTSTDAQYF; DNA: TGTGCCAGCAGTTTCTGCCGGACTAGCACAGATGCGCAGTATTTT
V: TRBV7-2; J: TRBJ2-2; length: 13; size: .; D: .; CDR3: CASRLAVPGELFF; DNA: TGTGCCAGCAGACTAGCTGTTCCCGGGGAGCTGTTTTTT
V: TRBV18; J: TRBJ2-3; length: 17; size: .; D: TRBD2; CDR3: CASSPPGTSGSTDTQYF; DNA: TGTGCCAGCTCACCGCCTGGGACTAGCGGGAGCACAGATACGCAGTATTTT
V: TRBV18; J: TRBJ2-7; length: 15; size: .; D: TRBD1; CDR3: CASSWTGGGSYEQYF; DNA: TGTGCCAGCTCCTGGACAGGGGGAGGCTCCTACGAGCAGTACTTC
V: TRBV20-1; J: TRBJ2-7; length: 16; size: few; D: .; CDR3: CSAIPAQGYDPYEQYF; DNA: TGCAGTGCTATACCAGCTCAGGGTTATGATCCTTACGAGCAGTACTTC
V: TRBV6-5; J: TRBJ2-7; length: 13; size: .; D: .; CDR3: CASRPGQRIEQYF; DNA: TGTGCCAGCAGACCAGGGCAACGGATCGAGCAGTACTTC
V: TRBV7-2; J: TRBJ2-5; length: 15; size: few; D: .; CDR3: CASSTRAWRQETQYF; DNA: TGTGCCAGCAGCACCCGCGCGTGGCGTCAAGAGACCCAGTACTTC
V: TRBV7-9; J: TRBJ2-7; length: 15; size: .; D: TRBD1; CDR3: CASSDPGQGYNEQYF; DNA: TGTGCCAGCAGCGATCCGGGACAGGGATACAATGAGCAGTACTTC
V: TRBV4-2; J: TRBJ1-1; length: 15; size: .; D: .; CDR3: CASSQDGQEYTEAFF; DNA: TGTGCCAGCAGCCAAGATGGCCAGGAATACACTGAAGCTTTCTTT
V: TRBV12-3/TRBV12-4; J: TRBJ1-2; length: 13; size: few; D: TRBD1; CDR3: CASSLRQGNVYTF; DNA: TGTGCCAGCAGTTTGAGACAGGGGAACGTCTACACCTTC
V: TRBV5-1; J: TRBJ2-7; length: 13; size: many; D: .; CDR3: CASSLQGTYEQYF; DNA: TGCGCCAGCAGCTTACAGGGCACCTACGAGCAGTACTTC
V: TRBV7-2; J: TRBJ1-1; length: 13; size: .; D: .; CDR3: CASSHSRNTEAFF; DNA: TGTGCCAGCAGCCACTCCCGGAACACTGAAGCTTTCTTT
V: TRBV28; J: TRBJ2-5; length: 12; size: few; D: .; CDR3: CASSEAGREQYF; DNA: TGTGCCAGCAGTGAGGCTGGCCGTGAGCAGTACTTC
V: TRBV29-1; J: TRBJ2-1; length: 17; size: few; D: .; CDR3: CSVEGLGSGLAVNEQFF; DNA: TGCAGCGTTGAGGGGCTCGGGTCAGGTCTCGCGGTTAATGAGCAGTTCTTC
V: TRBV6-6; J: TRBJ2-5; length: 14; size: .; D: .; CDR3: CASTPVVGQETQYF; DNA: TGTGCCAGCACCCCGGTTGTGGGCCAAGAGACCCAGTACTTC
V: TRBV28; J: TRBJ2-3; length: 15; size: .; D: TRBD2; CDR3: CASSLAGVSTDTQYF; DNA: TGTGCCAGCAGTCTAGCGGGAGTTTCTACAGATACGCAGTATTTT
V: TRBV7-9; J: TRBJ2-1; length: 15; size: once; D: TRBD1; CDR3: CASSLGQSDYNEQFF; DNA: TGTGCCAGCAGCTTGGGACAGTCAGACTACAATGAGCAGTTCTTC
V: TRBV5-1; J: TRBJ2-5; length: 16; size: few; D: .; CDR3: CASSSNLGVRYNEQYF; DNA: TGCGCCAGCAGCTCCAATTTGGGAGTGAGGTACAATGAGCAGTACTTC
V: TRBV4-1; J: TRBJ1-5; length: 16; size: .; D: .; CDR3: CASSQESDYSNQPQHF; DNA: TGCGCCAGCAGCCAAGAATCAGATTATAGCAATCAGCCCCAGCATTTT
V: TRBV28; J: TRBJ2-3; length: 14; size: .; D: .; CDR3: CASSFNSPTDTQYF; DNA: TGTGCCAGCAGTTTCAACAGTCCAACAGATACGCAGTATTTT
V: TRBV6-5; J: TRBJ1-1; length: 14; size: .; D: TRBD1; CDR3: CASSTGTGYTEAFF; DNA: TGTGCCAGCAGTACCGGGACAGGGTACACTGAAGCTTTCTTT
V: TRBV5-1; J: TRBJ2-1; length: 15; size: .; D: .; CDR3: CASRASPFIYGEQFF; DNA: TGCGCCAGCAGGGCCTCCCCTTTTATTTACGGTGAGCAGTTCTTC
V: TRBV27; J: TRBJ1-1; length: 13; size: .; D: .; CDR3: CASRDRGYTEAFF; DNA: TGTGCCAGCCGTGACCGGGGGTACACTGAAGCTTTCTTT
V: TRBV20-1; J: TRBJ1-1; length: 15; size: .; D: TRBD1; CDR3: CSASRTGGSNTEAFF; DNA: TGCAGTGCTAGCCGGACAGGGGGATCGAACACTGAAGCTTTCTTT
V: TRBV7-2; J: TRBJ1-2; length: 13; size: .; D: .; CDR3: CASSFGGRYGYTF; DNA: TGTGCCAGCAGCTTCGGTGGTCGATATGGCTACACCTTC
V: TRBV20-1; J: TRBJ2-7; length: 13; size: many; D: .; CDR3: CSARSYAEYEQYF; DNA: TGCAGTGCTAGATCGTATGCGGAGTACGAGCAGTACTTC
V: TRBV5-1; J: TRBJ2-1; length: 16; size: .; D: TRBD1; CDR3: CASSFQGASGGNEQFF; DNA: TGCGCCAGCAGCTTCCAGGGGGCTTCGGGTGGTAATGAGCAGTTCTTC
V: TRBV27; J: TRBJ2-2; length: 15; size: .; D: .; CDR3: CASSLSQPGYGELFF; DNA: TGTGCCAGCAGTTTATCCCAACCGGGATACGGGGAGCTGTTTTTT
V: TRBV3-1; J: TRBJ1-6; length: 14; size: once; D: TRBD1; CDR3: CASSQKGTGIPLHF; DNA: TGTGCCAGCAGCCAAAAAGGGACAGGCATACCCCTCCACTTT
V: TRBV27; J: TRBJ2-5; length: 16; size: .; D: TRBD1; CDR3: CASSIRTGTGVKTQYF; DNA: TGTGCCAGCAGTATCCGAACCGGGACAGGGGTGAAGACCCAGTACTTC
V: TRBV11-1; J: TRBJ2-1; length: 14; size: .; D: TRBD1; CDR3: CASSGTGANDEQFF; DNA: TGTGCCAGCAGCGGGACAGGGGCGAACGATGAGCAGTTCTTC